The following is a T cell receptor beta chain sequence with its context. The data originate from a study of blood T cell repertoires in COVID-19. Here immunoSEQ multiplex PCR was the method, and the copy in TCRdb shows in-frame clones only, minus some. The profile shows about 220,000 clones, roughly 85% of them singletons. The TCR originated in a woman aged 35 to 49 who had been exposed to COVID-19. Input material: PBMCs or T cells enriched from blood (not recorded which).

The CDR3 DNA sequence: TGTGCCAGCAGCCAAGGGGGAGGGATAAATCAGCCCCAGCATTTT. Translation gives CASSQGGGINQPQHF. This sequence joins TRBV3-1 (or the pseudogene TRBV3-2) and TRBJ1-5; D gene uncertain. V gave up 1 base and J gave up 4 bases, with 11 bases separating them. The CDR3 spans 15 residues. Germline CDR1 and CDR2: LGHDT and YNNKEL (reference sequence).